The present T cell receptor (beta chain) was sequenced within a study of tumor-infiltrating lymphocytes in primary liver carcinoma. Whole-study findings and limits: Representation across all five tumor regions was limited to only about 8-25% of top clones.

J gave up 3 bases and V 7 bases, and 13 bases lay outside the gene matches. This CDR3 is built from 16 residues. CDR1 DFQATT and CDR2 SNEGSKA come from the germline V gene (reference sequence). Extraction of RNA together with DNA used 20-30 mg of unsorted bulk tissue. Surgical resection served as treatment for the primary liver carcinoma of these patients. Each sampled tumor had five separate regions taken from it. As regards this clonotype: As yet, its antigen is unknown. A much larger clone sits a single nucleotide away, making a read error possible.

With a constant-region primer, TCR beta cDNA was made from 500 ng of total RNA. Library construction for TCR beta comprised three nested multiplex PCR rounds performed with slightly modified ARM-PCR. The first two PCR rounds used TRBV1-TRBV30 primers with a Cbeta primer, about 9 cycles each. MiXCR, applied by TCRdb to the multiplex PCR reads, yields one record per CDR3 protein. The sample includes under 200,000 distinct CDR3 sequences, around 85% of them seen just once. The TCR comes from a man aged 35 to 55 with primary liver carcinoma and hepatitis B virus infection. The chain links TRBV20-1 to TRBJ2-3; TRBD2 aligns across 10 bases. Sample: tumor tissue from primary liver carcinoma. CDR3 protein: CSVRRSGRALTDTQYF. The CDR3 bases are TGCAGTGTTCGAAGAAGCGGGAGGGCCCTTACAGATACGCAGTATTTT.